The 5 T cell receptor beta chains below come from one sample, sequenced in a study of shared clonotypes between healthy human individuals. Produced via immunoSEQ multiplex PCR; TCRdb's table is partial and in-frame only. The sample shows some 1,600,000 clones, approximately 98% of them seen only once. Sequences were obtained from naive CD4+ T cells sorted from blood. The subset denotes: CD45RA+ positively selected. The receptors shown here come from a man aged 30-40 years in good health.

This chain connects TRBV7-2 to TRBJ2-6, with a weak D call TRBD2 (5 bases). Trimming cost V 3 bases and J 11 bases, with 11 bases left between them. CDR1 is SGHTA and CDR2 is FQGNSA in the germline V gene. This CDR3 spans 13 amino acids. CDR3 sequence reads: CASSFNDYDVLTF. CDR3 bases: TGTGCCAGCAGCTTTAATGACTATGACGTCCTGACTTTC. Based on the CDR3 plus reference TRBV7-2 and TRBJ2-6, the full variable domain is GAGVSQSPSNKVTEKGKDVELRCDPISGHTALYWYRQSLGQGLEFLIYFQGNSAPDKSGLPSDRFSAERTGGSVSTLTIQRTQQEDSAVYLCASSFNDYDVLTFGAGSRLTVL.

The rearrangement joins TRBV5-1 to TRBJ2-7; D gene ambiguous. Germline-derived CDR1 and CDR2 are SGHRS and YFSETQ. The CDR3 loop spans 14 amino acids. The ends were cut back, 0 bases at V and 7 bases at J, with 14 bases in the middle. The CDR3 protein is CASSLALTSKEQYF. In nucleotides, the CDR3 is TGCGCCAGCAGCTTGGCTCTAACATCCAAGGAGCAGTACTTC. The complete variable domain, with remaining parts taken from reference TRBV5-1 and TRBJ2-7, reads KAGVTQTPRYLIKTRGQQVTLSCSPISGHRSVSWYQQTPGQGLQFLFEYFSETQRNKGNFPGRFSGRQFSNSRSEMNVSTLELGDSALYLCASSLALTSKEQYFGPGTRLTVT.

This chain links TRBV20-1 with TRBJ2-5; D gene unclear. V was pared by 6 bases and J by 4 bases, with 6 bases between. Germline values: CDR1 DFQATT, CDR2 SNEGSKA (reference sequence). The CDR3 is 10 amino acids. The CDR3 DNA follows: TGCAGTGCCGCCGGAGAGACCCAGTACTTC. This sequence encodes CSAAGETQYF.

The chain recombines TRBV10-3 with TRBJ2-2; D unclear. The CDR3 extends over 11 amino acids. CDR1 ENHRY and CDR2 SYGVKD come from the germline V gene. V shed 10 bases and J shed 3 bases, with 6 bases lying between them. The CDR3, as DNA: TGTGCCACCCGAGACACCGGGGAGCTGTTTTTT. Encoded protein: CATRDTGELFF.

The genes are TRBV27 and TRBJ2-5; D tentatively reads TRBD1 or TRBD2 (5 bases each). The CDR3 is 15 residues long. V lost 10 bases and J lost 5, with 23 bases in between. The V gene's germline CDR1 is MNHEY and CDR2 SMNVEV (reference sequence). This CDR3 is CATHAYGIEGETQYF. In nucleotides, the CDR3 is TGTGCCACCCATGCTTACGGGATAGAGGGGGAGACCCAGTACTTC.